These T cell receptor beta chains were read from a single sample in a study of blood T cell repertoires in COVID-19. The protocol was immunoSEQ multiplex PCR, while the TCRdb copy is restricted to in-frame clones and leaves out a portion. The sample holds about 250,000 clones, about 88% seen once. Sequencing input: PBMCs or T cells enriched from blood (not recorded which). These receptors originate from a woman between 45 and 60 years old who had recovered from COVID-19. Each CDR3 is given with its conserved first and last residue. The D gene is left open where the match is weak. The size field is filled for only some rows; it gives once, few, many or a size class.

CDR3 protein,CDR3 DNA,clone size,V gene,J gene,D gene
CASSFQRGGRETQYF,TGTGCCAGCAGCTTTCAGCGGGGAGGCCGGGAGACCCAGTACTTC,NA,TRBV7-2,TRBJ2-5,TRBD2
CASSQGTGFVQPQHF,TGTGCCAGCAGCCAGGGGACAGGGTTTGTTCAGCCCCAGCATTTT,NA,TRBV3-1/TRBV3-2,TRBJ1-5,TRBD1
CASSNTGVAGYTF,TGTGCCAGCAGTAATACAGGGGTGGCTGGCTACACCTTC,NA,TRBV6-5,TRBJ1-2,TRBD1
CASSPRGQGHEQYF,TGTGCCAGCAGCCCTCGCGGCCAGGGCCACGAGCAGTACTTC,NA,TRBV27,TRBJ2-7,NA
CASSYPPRTGNYEQYF,TGTGCCAGCAGTTACCCTCCTAGGACAGGGAACTACGAGCAGTACTTC,NA,TRBV6-2/TRBV6-3,TRBJ2-7,TRBD1
CASSHHGLAGLRYEQYF,TGTGCCAGCAGCCATCATGGACTAGCGGGATTGAGATACGAGCAGTACTTC,NA,TRBV3-1/TRBV3-2,TRBJ2-7,TRBD2
CASSSGQGMGGYTF,TGTGCCAGCAGCTCCGGACAGGGGATGGGGGGCTACACCTTC,NA,TRBV27,TRBJ1-2,TRBD1
CASSLSGGTEAFF,TGTGCCAGCAGTTTAAGTGGGGGGACTGAAGCTTTCTTT,NA,TRBV12-3/TRBV12-4,TRBJ1-1,NA
CASSRRNTNSPLHF,TGTGCCAGTAGTAGGAGGAATACAAATTCACCCCTCCACTTT,few,TRBV19,TRBJ1-6,NA
CASSQPDRTKETQYF,TGTGCCAGCAGCCAACCGGACAGGACTAAAGAGACCCAGTACTTC,few,TRBV4-2,TRBJ2-5,NA
CASSPRGGTGNTIYF,TGTGCCAGCAGCCCCCGGGGAGGGACTGGAAACACCATATATTTT,NA,TRBV5-4,TRBJ1-3,NA
CASSRSGTAYNEQFF,TGTGCCAGCAGCAGAAGCGGGACCGCCTACAATGAGCAGTTCTTC,once,TRBV28,TRBJ2-1,TRBD2
CASSLGTTHYEQYF,TGTGCCAGCAGCCTAGGGACTACGCACTACGAGCAGTACTTC,NA,TRBV11-2,TRBJ2-7,TRBD2
CAISGGAMNTEAFF,TGTGCCATCAGTGGCGGAGCCATGAACACTGAAGCTTTCTTT,NA,TRBV10-3,TRBJ1-1,NA
CASSSHRGDTGELFF,TGTGCCAGCAGTTCACACAGGGGGGACACCGGGGAGCTGTTTTTT,once,TRBV6-5,TRBJ2-2,TRBD1
CATSGGTANTEAFF,TGTGCCACCAGTGGAGGGACAGCGAACACTGAAGCTTTCTTT,NA,TRBV24-1,TRBJ1-1,TRBD1
CASSPGVGAGNTIYF,TGCGCCAGCAGTCCCGGGGTTGGGGCTGGAAACACCATATATTTT,NA,TRBV4-3,TRBJ1-3,NA
CASSQDRALTEAFF,TGTGCCAGCTCACAGGACAGGGCCCTCACTGAAGCTTTCTTT,NA,TRBV18,TRBJ1-1,TRBD1
CASRGEGSNSPLHF,TGTGCCAGTAGAGGGGAGGGATCCAATTCACCCCTCCACTTT,NA,TRBV19,TRBJ1-6,NA
CASSPNGQTRAYEQYF,TGTGCCAGCAGTCCGAATGGACAGACCCGAGCCTACGAGCAGTACTTC,NA,TRBV28,TRBJ2-7,NA
CASSMKSGQGNLGTEAFF,TGTGCCAGTAGTATGAAAAGTGGACAGGGGAACTTGGGCACTGAAGCTTTCTTT,NA,TRBV19,TRBJ1-1,TRBD1
CSARTDKAFF,TGCAGTGCTAGGACAGACAAAGCTTTCTTT,once,TRBV20-1,TRBJ1-1,NA
CASSTGQGVDEQYF,TGTGCCAGTAGTACCGGACAGGGTGTGGACGAGCAGTACTTC,NA,TRBV19,TRBJ2-7,TRBD1
CASSQGTGSRPLHF,TGTGCCAGCAGCCAAGGGACAGGGTCGCGACCCCTCCACTTT,NA,TRBV3-1/TRBV3-2,TRBJ1-6,TRBD1
CASTPRESSGNTIYF,TGTGCCAGCACCCCACGGGAGAGCTCTGGAAACACCATATATTTT,NA,TRBV6-5,TRBJ1-3,NA
CASSLQGTEAFF,TGTGCCAGCTCACTTCAGGGCACTGAAGCTTTCTTT,NA,TRBV18,TRBJ1-1,NA
CASSPRDLVGEKLFF,TGTGCCAGCAGCCCGAGGGATTTGGTAGGGGAAAAACTGTTTTTT,NA,TRBV9,TRBJ1-4,NA
CASSLREGGSEAFF,TGTGCCAGCAGCTTAAGGGAAGGCGGGTCTGAAGCTTTCTTT,NA,TRBV7-2,TRBJ1-1,NA
CASSHTLGAGDGYTF,TGCGCCAGCAGCCATACGTTGGGGGCAGGAGACGGCTACACCTTC,few,TRBV4-3,TRBJ1-2,NA
CASAGTSASYEQYF,TGTGCCAGCGCAGGGACTAGCGCGTCCTACGAGCAGTACTTC,once,TRBV2,TRBJ2-7,TRBD2
CASSQFQRERLTGELFF,TGCGCCAGCAGTCAATTTCAGCGGGAACGACTTACCGGGGAGCTGTTTTTT,NA,TRBV23-1,TRBJ2-2,TRBD2
CASTGQREGDTQYF,TGCGCCAGCACTGGCCAGCGGGAGGGCGATACGCAGTATTTT,NA,TRBV10-1,TRBJ2-3,TRBD2
CASNEGASSYNSPLHF,TGTGCCAGCAACGAGGGGGCGAGCTCCTATAATTCACCCCTCCACTTT,NA,TRBV5-4,TRBJ1-6,TRBD1
CASSYLQTGSGQPQHF,TGTGCCAGCAGTTACCTACAGACAGGGTCGGGTCAGCCCCAGCATTTT,NA,TRBV6-2/TRBV6-3,TRBJ1-5,TRBD1
CASSYGGGYNEQFF,TGTGCCAGCAGTTATGGGGGCGGTTACAATGAGCAGTTCTTC,NA,TRBV6-5,TRBJ2-1,NA
CAWSQQENNEQYF,TGTGCCTGGAGTCAACAGGAAAACAACGAGCAGTACTTC,NA,TRBV30,TRBJ2-7,NA
CASSDRGVDSNQPQHF,TGTGCCAGTAGTGACAGGGGAGTGGATAGCAATCAGCCCCAGCATTTT,once,TRBV19,TRBJ1-5,TRBD1
CASRAGGRGTDTQYF,TGTGCCAGCAGAGCAGGGGGTCGGGGCACAGATACGCAGTATTTT,NA,TRBV28,TRBJ2-3,TRBD1
CASSLYSVQKRPYEQYF,TGTGCCAGCAGTTTATATAGCGTACAGAAAAGGCCCTACGAGCAGTACTTC,NA,TRBV27,TRBJ2-7,NA
CASSERLAGGNEQYF,TGTGCCAGCAGCGAAAGACTAGCGGGGGGGAACGAGCAGTACTTC,NA,TRBV7-2,TRBJ2-7,TRBD2
CASKLAGFNEQFF,TGTGCCAGCAAACTAGCGGGATTCAATGAGCAGTTCTTC,NA,TRBV3-1/TRBV3-2,TRBJ2-1,TRBD2
CASSLSFRGTGYTF,TGTGCCAGCAGCTTATCTTTCCGCGGAACCGGCTACACCTTC,NA,TRBV7-2,TRBJ1-2,NA
CASSQRLGRAYNEQFF,TGCGCCAGCAGCCAACGGCTCGGGAGGGCCTACAATGAGCAGTTCTTC,NA,TRBV4-3,TRBJ2-1,TRBD2
CASSPPLGTGNYGYTF,TGTGCCAGCAGTCCTCCCCTGGGGACAGGGAACTATGGCTACACCTTC,NA,TRBV28,TRBJ1-2,TRBD1
CAISGGQGAIYEQYF,TGTGCCATCAGTGGGGGGCAGGGGGCTATCTACGAGCAGTACTTC,few,TRBV10-3,TRBJ2-7,TRBD1
CASSPPPGGGTQYF,TGTGCCAGCAGCCCCCCACCCGGCGGGGGGACCCAGTACTTC,NA,TRBV7-9,TRBJ2-5,TRBD2
CASKRLAGVDEQFF,TGTGCCAGCAAAAGGCTAGCGGGAGTCGATGAGCAGTTCTTC,NA,TRBV6-6,TRBJ2-1,TRBD2
CSVGRQSSYEQYF,TGCAGCGTTGGCAGACAGAGCTCCTACGAGCAGTACTTC,NA,TRBV29-1,TRBJ2-7,NA
CASSSRLAGDNEQFF,TGCGCCAGCAGCTCCCGACTAGCGGGAGACAATGAGCAGTTCTTC,NA,TRBV4-1,TRBJ2-1,TRBD2
CASSQGQGYEQYF,TGTGCCAGCAGCCAAGGACAGGGGTACGAGCAGTACTTC,NA,TRBV14,TRBJ2-7,TRBD1
CSASPAGVFGELFF,TGCAGTGCTAGTCCAGCGGGAGTTTTCGGGGAGCTGTTTTTT,NA,TRBV20-1,TRBJ2-2,TRBD2
CASSGSGDYGYTF,TGTGCCAGCAGTGGATCAGGGGACTATGGCTACACCTTC,NA,TRBV2,TRBJ1-2,NA